Listed below are T cell receptor beta chains from one sample, sequenced in a study of Ad26.COV2.S vaccination and SARS-CoV-2 variants. The table came from immunoSEQ multiplex PCR; TCRdb's copy has only in-frame clones and leaves some out. This table holds about 350,000 clones, 70% to 90% found once. Sequences were derived from peripheral blood, sampled in a trial of Ad26.COV2.S vaccine versus placebo. Receptors were obtained from a person between 18 and 60 years old who received the Ad26.COV2.S COVID-19 vaccine or a placebo. The CDR3 runs from the conserved cysteine through the conserved F or W. A D gene is named only where the DNA matches it firmly. Rows give clone size only sometimes, using once, few, many, or a class for an expanded clone.

D,V,size,J,length,DNA,CDR3
NA,TRBV3-1/TRBV3-2,NA,TRBJ1-1,15,TGTGCCAGCAGCCCACGAGGCGGGGGGAACACTGAAGCTTTCTTT,CASSPRGGGNTEAFF
NA,TRBV5-1,NA,TRBJ1-1,14,TGCGCCAGCAGCTTTCAAACATCGAACACTGAAGCTTTCTTT,CASSFQTSNTEAFF
NA,TRBV7-2,few,TRBJ1-5,15,TGTGCCAGCAGCTTGGGACAAGGGGGTAAGGGGCCCCAGCATTTT,CASSLGQGGKGPQHF
TRBD2,TRBV2,NA,TRBJ2-1,15,TGTGCCAGCAGTGCACTAGCGGGAGCTGTCAATGAGCAGTTCTTC,CASSALAGAVNEQFF
NA,TRBV11-2,NA,TRBJ2-1,15,TGTGCCAGCACCTTACTAACTAGCTCCTACAATGAGCAGTTCTTC,CASTLLTSSYNEQFF
NA,TRBV20-1,NA,TRBJ2-5,10,TGCAGTGGAGGGGTTGAGACCCAGTACTTC,CSGGVETQYF
TRBD2,TRBV5-1,NA,TRBJ2-3,16,TGCGCCAGCAGCGACCTACTAGCGGGAGGGACAGATACGCAGTATTTT,CASSDLLAGGTDTQYF
NA,TRBV5-5,NA,TRBJ1-4,15,TGTGCCAGCAGCGTAACAGGGACAACTAATGAAAAACTGTTTTTT,CASSVTGTTNEKLFF
NA,TRBV27,few,TRBJ2-7,15,TGTGCCAGCAGTTTTTGGTCATCCGCCGGGATTGAGCAGTACTTC,CASSFWSSAGIEQYF
NA,TRBV19,many,TRBJ1-2,12,TGTGCCAGTAGTCCGGGACTCGGTGGCTACACCTTC,CASSPGLGGYTF
NA,TRBV20-1,NA,TRBJ2-5,12,TGCAGTGCTAGTCCTGATCAAGAGACCCAGTACTTC,CSASPDQETQYF
NA,TRBV24-1,NA,TRBJ2-5,17,TGTGCCACCAGTGATTTGCCTTCGCCGACAGAGAAAGAGACCCAGTACTTC,CATSDLPSPTEKETQYF
NA,TRBV5-1,NA,TRBJ2-5,13,TGCGCCAGCAGCTTTATAGGCCAAGAGACCCAGTACTTC,CASSFIGQETQYF
NA,TRBV27,NA,TRBJ1-6,16,TGTGCCACCAGCCCGGGCCTCAGCTCCTATAATTCACCCCTCCACTTT,CATSPGLSSYNSPLHF
NA,TRBV4-1,NA,TRBJ1-5,17,TGCGCCAGCAGCCAAGACCCTTACCGGGACACGGGGCAGCCCCAGCATTTT,CASSQDPYRDTGQPQHF
NA,TRBV5-1,NA,TRBJ1-1,15,TGCGCCAGCAGCTTTAGGCCCGGAGGAAACACTGAAGCTTTCTTT,CASSFRPGGNTEAFF
NA,TRBV6-5,NA,TRBJ2-3,13,TGTGCCAGCAGTTACCCAGGGATAGATACGCAGTATTTT,CASSYPGIDTQYF
TRBD1,TRBV19,once,TRBJ1-2,14,TGTGCCAGCGGAACTACAGGGGGCGCGAAGGGCTACACCTTC,CASGTTGGAKGYTF
NA,TRBV5-1,few,TRBJ2-7,13,TGCGCCAGCAGCTTAACGGGAGACTACGAGCAGTACTTC,CASSLTGDYEQYF
NA,TRBV30,many,TRBJ1-2,13,TGTGCCTGGTCACCCGGGCCTAACTATGGCTACACCTTC,CAWSPGPNYGYTF
NA,TRBV19,NA,TRBJ2-7,13,TGTGCCAGTAGTGGCAGGGCCCCCTACGAGCAGTACTTC,CASSGRAPYEQYF
TRBD1,TRBV18,NA,TRBJ2-5,13,TGTGCCAGCTCACCGGGACAGCAAGAGACCCAGTACTTC,CASSPGQQETQYF
TRBD1,TRBV2,NA,TRBJ2-6,17,TGTGCCAGCAGTGTGACAGGGGGCTATGGTGGGGCCAACGTCCTGACTTTC,CASSVTGGYGGANVLTF
TRBD2,TRBV6-2/TRBV6-3,NA,TRBJ2-7,13,TGTGCCAGCAGTCGGGGGGGGCTCTACGAGCAGTACTTC,CASSRGGLYEQYF